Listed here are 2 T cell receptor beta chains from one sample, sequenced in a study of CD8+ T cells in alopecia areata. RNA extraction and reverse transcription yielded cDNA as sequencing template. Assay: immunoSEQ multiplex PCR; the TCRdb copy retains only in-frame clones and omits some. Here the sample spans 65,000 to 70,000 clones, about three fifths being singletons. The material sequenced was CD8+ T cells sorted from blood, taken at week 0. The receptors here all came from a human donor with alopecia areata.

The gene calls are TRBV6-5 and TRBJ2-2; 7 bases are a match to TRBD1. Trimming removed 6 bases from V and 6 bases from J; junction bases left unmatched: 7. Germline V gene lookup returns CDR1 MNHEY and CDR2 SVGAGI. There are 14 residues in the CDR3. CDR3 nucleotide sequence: TGTGCCAGCAGGGTGACAGGGCCAGCCGGGGAGCTGTTTTTT. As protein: CASRVTGPAGELFF.

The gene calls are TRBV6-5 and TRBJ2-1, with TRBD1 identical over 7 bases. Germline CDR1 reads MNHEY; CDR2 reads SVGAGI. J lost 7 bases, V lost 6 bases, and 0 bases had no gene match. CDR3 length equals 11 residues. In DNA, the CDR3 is TGTGCCAGCAGGACAGGGAATGAGCAGTTCTTC. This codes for CASRTGNEQFF.